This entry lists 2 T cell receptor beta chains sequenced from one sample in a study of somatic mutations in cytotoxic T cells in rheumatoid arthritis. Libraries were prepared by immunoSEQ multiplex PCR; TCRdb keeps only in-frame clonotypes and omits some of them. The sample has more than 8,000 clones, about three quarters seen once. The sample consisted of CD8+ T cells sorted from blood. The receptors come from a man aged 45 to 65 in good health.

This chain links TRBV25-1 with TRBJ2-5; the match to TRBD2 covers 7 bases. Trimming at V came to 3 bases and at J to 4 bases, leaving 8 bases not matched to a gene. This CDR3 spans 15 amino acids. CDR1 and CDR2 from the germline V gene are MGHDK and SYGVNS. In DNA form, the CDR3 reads TGTGCCAGCAGTGATAAGCTGGGGGGGGGAGAGACCCAGTACTTC. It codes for CASSDKLGGGETQYF.

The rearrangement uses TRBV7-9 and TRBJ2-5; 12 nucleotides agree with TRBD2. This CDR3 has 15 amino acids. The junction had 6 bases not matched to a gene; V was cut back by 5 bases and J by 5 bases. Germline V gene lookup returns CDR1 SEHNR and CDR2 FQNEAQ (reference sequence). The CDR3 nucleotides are TGTGCCAGCAGCGCCCCCGGGACTAGCGGGGAGACCCAGTACTTC. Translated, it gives CASSAPGTSGETQYF.